This T cell receptor beta chain came from a study of T cell responses to AZD1222 COVID-19 vaccine. Study-wide points: Vaccination with two AZD1222 doses was followed by a rise in Spike-specific TCR breadth and depth.

Profiling relied on immunoSEQ multiplex PCR, and the TCRdb table lists in-frame clones only, not all of them. The repertoire has some 150,000 clones, 88% of them found once; the top ten carry approximately 3.5%. Note on this clone: Its antigen is still unknown.

The sequence was collected from an adult in good health. Material: peripheral blood, obtained on day 0 of AZD1222 vaccination.

The CDR3 protein is CASSIGRGKNIQYF. DNA of the CDR3: TGTGCCAGTAGTATAGGACGGGGCAAAAACATTCAGTACTTC. The chain recombines TRBV19 with TRBJ2-4; possibly TRBD2 for D (5 bases). The CDR3 loop spans 14 amino acids. Trimming shortened V by 1 base and J by 3 bases, and 7 bases separated the two germline ends. Germline V gene lookup returns CDR1 LNHDA and CDR2 SQIVND (reference sequence).